This record concerns one T cell receptor beta chain sequence. What it binds is unknown. One end of the junction is discordant with germline, which a read error may explain. This CDR3 spans 15 amino acids. CDR1 and CDR2 from the germline V gene are ENHRY and SYGVKD. This sample was included in a study of cytomegalovirus exposure and HLA in healthy donors. General observations from the study: There were several of the most significant clusters that appeared linked to common viral pathogens in a later analysis.

In the PCR, 60 Vbeta and 13 Jbeta primers were used. The table came from immunoSEQ multiplex PCR; TCRdb's copy has only in-frame clones and leaves some out. The table lists about 170,000 clones, roughly 83% of them singletons. The chain uses TRBV10-3 and TRBJ1-1, with D perhaps TRBD1 (5 bases). Sequencing input: PBMCs. The clonotype originates from a boy aged 2 to 9 in good health and CMV-seronegative. The CDR3, as DNA: TGTGCCAGCAGTTCCCGGACAAACTTGAACACTGAAGCTTTCTTT. This sequence encodes CASSSRTNLNTEAFF.